This is a list of T cell receptor beta chains from one sample in a study of beta chain features in type 1 diabetes. The assay was immunoSEQ multiplex PCR, and TCRdb's table has in-frame clones only and misses some. The top ten clones hold more than 0.015% of a sample with around 400,000 clones, around 13% of them seen once. The material sequenced was naive CD4+ T cells from blood. The receptors come from a man younger than 30 in good health. Both conserved end residues are part of each CDR3. D genes are given only for firm matches. The size entry is marked missing in some rows and otherwise reads once, few, many or a size class.

D gene	V gene	clone size	J gene	CDR3 DNA	CDR3 protein
.	TRBV7-8	.	TRBJ2-7	TGTGCCAGCAGATCTTTACCGGGGAGCTCCTACGAGCAGTACTTC	CASRSLPGSSYEQYF
TRBD1	TRBV18	few	TRBJ1-4	TGTGCCAGCTCACCCCGACAGGGCGGTAATGAAAAACTGTTTTTT	CASSPRQGGNEKLFF
TRBD1	TRBV18	.	TRBJ2-1	TGTGCCAGCTCACGACCGGGACAGGCATACAATGAGCAGTTCTTC	CASSRPGQAYNEQFF
.	TRBV7-9	few	TRBJ2-6	TGTGCCAGCACACTGATACAGCGGACCTCTGGGGCCAACGTCCTGACTTTC	CASTLIQRTSGANVLTF
.	TRBV29-1	few	TRBJ1-4	TGCAGCGTTGAACTGGGGGGAGATAATGAAAAACTGTTTTTT	CSVELGGDNEKLFF
TRBD1	TRBV6-6	.	TRBJ1-1	TGTGCCAGCAGTTACTCGAAGTGGTCAGGGGGTCGGGGGGCTTTCTTT	CASSYSKWSGGRGAFF
TRBD1	TRBV5-6	.	TRBJ1-1	TGTGCCAGCAGCCCAGGGGGGACTGAAGCTTTCTTT	CASSPGGTEAFF
.	TRBV28	.	TRBJ2-3	TGTGCCAGCAGTTCCGGGGATACGCAGTATTTT	CASSSGDTQYF
.	TRBV14	few	TRBJ2-7	TGTGCCAGCAGCCAAGGCGCCAGGTCGAGCTACGAGCAGTACTTC	CASSQGARSSYEQYF
.	TRBV2	.	TRBJ1-2	TGTGCCACCACCTTAGGGGGTTTCGGCTACACCTTC	CATTLGGFGYTF
TRBD1	TRBV30	few	TRBJ1-2	TGTGCCGGCCGACAGGGGACACTCTATGGCTACACCTTC	CAGRQGTLYGYTF
TRBD2	TRBV28	.	TRBJ2-1	TGTGCCAGCAGCCGACTAGCGGGGGGTTCCTACAATGAGCAGTTCTTC	CASSRLAGGSYNEQFF
TRBD2	TRBV11-1	.	TRBJ2-1	TGTGCCAGCAGCTTAGGGCGGGGGGGAGACAATGAGCAGTTCTTC	CASSLGRGGDNEQFF
TRBD1	TRBV5-4	.	TRBJ2-2	TGTGCCAGCAGTTGGGGACAGGGGGACACCGGGGAGCTGTTTTTT	CASSWGQGDTGELFF
.	TRBV5-1	.	TRBJ1-2	TGCGCCAGCAGCGAGCAGGGCTATGGCTACACCTTC	CASSEQGYGYTF